This TCR beta chain was sequenced for a study of blood T cell repertoires in COVID-19. CDR1 is SGHDT, CDR2 YYEEEE, per germline. V dropped 4 bases and J dropped 6 bases, with 16 bases sitting between them. The CDR3 loop spans 15 amino acids. Profiling relied on immunoSEQ multiplex PCR, and the TCRdb table lists in-frame clones only, not all of them. Of around 310,000 clones in the sample, roughly 90% were seen once. The sequence derives from a woman in her 50s with active or convalescent COVID-19. The chain uses TRBV5-6 and TRBJ1-4, with a tentative D call TRBD1 (6 bases). The sample comprised peripheral blood. In nucleotides, the CDR3 is TGTGCCAGCAGCGAAAGGGACAAAGGAGATGAAAAACTGTTTTTT. It is translated as CASSERDKGDEKLFF.